These 12 T cell receptor beta chains were sequenced from one sample in a study of T cells in Graves' hyperthyroidism and ophthalmopathy (dated by TCRdb to about 2019). The method was multiplex PCR. TCRdb records Illumina HiSeq 2000 as the sequencer. Amplification of TCR beta CDR3 regions was carried out from RNA transcripts. The TCR CDR3 was subjected to a first round of RT-PCR using the HTBI primer set and the Qiagen OneStep RT-PCR kit. TCRdb trimmed the raw reads at Q25, called clones with MiXCR and kept productive beta chains. Every distinct CDR3 protein forms one entry, paired with its most common genes and DNA. The sample has about 530,000 distinct CDR3 sequences on record, about 15% of them singletons. 15% to 20% of the sample rests with the top ten. The material sequenced was blood. Source of these receptors: a woman aged 18-29 years with Graves' ophthalmopathy.

This clonotype was seen repeatedly, ten times or more. V gene TRBV6-1 combines with J gene TRBJ1-2, with no clear D. Trimming pared 6 bases from V and 2 bases from J, leaving 22 bases between. In germline, CDR1 is MNHNS, CDR2 SASEGT. CDR3 length: 17 residues. CDR3 bases: TGTGCCAGCAGCCTCCGGGCCCCTGGGGTGGACAACTATGGCTACACCTTC. Its translation: CASSLRAPGVDNYGYTF.

The CDR3 DNA follows: TGTGCCAGCAGTCCCGACCCCGGACAGGCCTACGAGCAGTACTTC. Translation: CASSPDPGQAYEQYF. The rearrangement joins TRBV27 to TRBJ2-7; 7 bases are a match to TRBD1. Germline CDR1 reads MNHEY; CDR2 reads SMNVEV (reference sequence). CDR3 length equals 15 residues. With 5 bases clipped from V and 2 bases from J, the junction kept 9 bases outside the gene matches.

The rearrangement links TRBV5-8 to TRBJ2-7; perhaps TRBD2 as D (6 bases). Trimming shortened V by 3 bases and J by 3 bases, and 16 bases separated the two germline ends. The CDR3 totals 15 residues. CDR1 SGHTS and CDR2 YDEGEE come from the germline V gene. CDR3 coding DNA: TGTGCCAGCAGCTCGGGAGATACAGTCATCTACGAGCAGTACTTC. Protein: CASSSGDTVIYEQYF. The full variable domain, rest sourced from reference TRBV5-8 and TRBJ2-7, is EAGVTQSPTHLIKTRGQQATLRCSPISGHTSVYWYQQALGLGLQFLLWYDEGEERNRGNFPPRFSGRQFPNYSSELNVNALELEDSALYLCASSSGDTVIYEQYFGPGTRLTVT.

Of note for this clonotype: A much larger clone differs from this one at a single base, so this may be a read error. The chain couples TRBV7-3 to TRBJ2-3, with 7 bases identical to TRBD1. The length of the CDR3 is 15 residues. CDR1 SGHTA and CDR2 FQGTGA come from the germline V gene. This chain's CDR3 is CAGSSTGASTDTQYF. In DNA form, the CDR3 reads TGTGCCGGCAGCTCCACAGGGGCTAGCACAGATACGCAGTATTTT.

This clonotype was seen at least ten times. The chain joins TRBV20-1 to TRBJ2-1, with D tentatively TRBD2 (5 bases). The CDR3 spans 17 residues. Per germline, CDR1 DFQATT and CDR2 SNEGSKA (reference sequence). Trimming removed 1 base from V and 2 bases from J, with 18 bases in between. For the CDR3, the DNA is TGCAGTGCTAGAGTACTAGACTCCCGGGGAACCTACAATGAGCAGTTCTTC. As protein: CSARVLDSRGTYNEQFF.

This clonotype was recorded once. The chain carries TRBV27 and TRBJ2-3, with 15 bases fitting TRBD2. The CDR3 spans 17 residues. CDR1 MNHEY and CDR2 SMNVEV come from the germline V gene (reference sequence). Unmatched junction bases numbered 9, after V lost 4 bases and J lost 7 bases. CDR3: CASSSSRTSGRGYTQYF. CDR3 nucleotides: TGTGCCAGCAGTTCCTCCCGGACTAGCGGGAGGGGTTATACGCAGTATTTT.

This chain connects TRBV7-6 to TRBJ1-6, with D uncertain. With 3 bases removed from V and 10 bases from J, the gap between germline ends came to 10 bases. The V gene's germline CDR1 is SGHVS and CDR2 FNYEAQ. CDR3 length equals 13 residues. This chain's CDR3 is CASSFQEQSPLHF. The CDR3 nucleotides are TGTGCCAGCAGCTTCCAGGAGCAATCACCCCTCCACTTT.

CDR3 coding DNA: TGTGCCAGCAGTTTAGACTCGCCTAGCGGATTACACTACGAGCAGTACTTC. As protein: CASSLDSPSGLHYEQYF. The rearrangement links TRBV28 to TRBJ2-7; 7 nucleotides line up with TRBD2. CDR1 and CDR2 (germline): MDHEN, SYDVKM. The V segment lost 2 bases and the J segment 3 bases; nucleotides outside the gene matches: 13. The CDR3 totals 17 residues.

This clonotype occurred many times. The V and J genes are TRBV7-2 and TRBJ2-7; D perhaps matches TRBD1 (6 bases). The CDR3 is made up of 16 amino acids. Germline CDR1 and CDR2: SGHTA and FQGNSA. Trimming removed 1 base from V and 3 bases from J, with 16 bases in between. The CDR3 DNA reads as TGTGCCAGCAGCTTAGACGGTGGGACAAGTTTCTACGAGCAGTACTTC. Protein product: CASSLDGGTSFYEQYF.

A few counts support this clonotype. The chain is built from TRBV30 and TRBJ2-1; weak D call: TRBD1 (6 bases). Germline CDR1 reads GTSNPN; CDR2 reads SVGIG (reference sequence). This CDR3 comprises 13 residues. V was cut by 3 bases and J by 8 bases, with 14 bases left in between. The CDR3 DNA follows: TGTGCCTGGAGCTCACAGGGTGGCCATGAGCAGTTCTTC. It encodes CAWSSQGGHEQFF.

In its sample, this clonotype was seen a few times. The CDR3 DNA is TGTGCCACCAGTGCGGGGGGGAGCAGAAATGAAAAACTGTTTTTT. It is translated as CATSAGGSRNEKLFF. The chain uses TRBV24-1 and TRBJ1-4; tentative D call: TRBD1 (5 bases). V was cut by 5 bases and J by 5 bases, with 14 bases left in between. The V gene's germline CDR1 is KGHDR and CDR2 SFDVKD. The CDR3 loop spans 15 amino acids.

The gene calls are TRBV19 and TRBJ2-6; D is unresolved. This CDR3 contains 16 residues. Germline V gene data show CDR1 as LNHDA and CDR2 as SQIVND (reference sequence). V lost 3 bases, J lost 0 bases, and 9 bases lay in between. CDR3 sequence (DNA): TGTGCCAGTAGTATTTTGACGGACTCTGGGGCCAACGTCCTGACTTTC. This gives the protein CASSILTDSGANVLTF.